Below are 6 T cell receptor beta chains sequenced from a single sample in a study of T cells after yellow fever vaccination. TCRdb used MiXCR to reprocess the 5' RACE reads, holding one entry per CDR3 protein. The table includes 90,000 to 150,000 distinct CDR3 sequences, roughly 6.8% detected once. The specimen was CD4+ T cells sorted from PBMCs, collected around 45 days after the first yellow fever vaccination. These receptors were obtained from a young man who received the YFV17D yellow fever vaccine.

This clonotype was recorded at least ten times. V and J are TRBV19 and TRBJ2-3, with TRBD2 matching 8 bases. CDR1 LNHDA and CDR2 SQIVND come from the germline V gene (reference sequence). J lost 7 bases, V lost 3 bases, and 6 bases had no gene match. The CDR3 contains 14 residues. CDR3 bases: TGTGCCAGTAGTATTAGCGGGGTTTCAAATACGCAGTATTTT. Encoded protein: CASSISGVSNTQYF.

This clonotype was counted between two and nine times. J is TRBJ1-1 and V is TRBV29-1; maybe TRBD1 (6 bases). The V gene's germline CDR1 is SQVTM and CDR2 ANQGSEA. V lost 6 bases, J lost 6 bases, and 14 bases lay in between. CDR3 length: 12 residues. The CDR3 region has the DNA TGCAGCGTGAGAGGGGGGGTCGCTGAAGCTTTCTTT. Its protein product is CSVRGGVAEAFF.

This clonotype has ten or more counts. The chain recombines TRBV4-3 with TRBJ2-2; 10 bases map to TRBD1. The CDR3 sequence is 18 residues long. J was trimmed by 2 bases and V by 4 bases; bases with no gene match: 10. Germline assignment: CDR1 LGHNA and CDR2 YSLEER. For the CDR3, the DNA is TGCGCCAGCAGCCGAAACTTGGGGGACAGGGGAAACACCGGGGAGCTGTTTTTT. Translation gives CASSRNLGDRGNTGELFF.

This clonotype was observed at least ten times. The chain has TRBV30 and TRBJ2-1, with D uncertain. The CDR3 consists of 12 residues. Per germline, CDR1 GTSNPN and CDR2 SVGIG (reference sequence). V lost 3 bases and J lost 6, with 9 bases in between. In DNA form, the CDR3 reads TGTGCCTGGAGACTGGGGTCCAATGAGCAGTTCTTC. Protein product: CAWRLGSNEQFF.

Many counts were recorded for this clonotype. The rearrangement uses TRBV6-1 and TRBJ1-4; D gene uncertain. Germline assignment: CDR1 MNHNS and CDR2 SASEGT. V lost 3 bases and J 8 bases, leaving 4 bases between the germline ends. The CDR3 has 11 residues. The CDR3 nucleotides read TGTGCCAGCAGTGATTGGGAAAAACTGTTTTTT. Translation: CASSDWEKLFF.

CDR3 region: CASSLPRGGADTQYF. In DNA, the CDR3 is TGTGCCAGCAGCTTACCACGGGGAGGGGCAGATACGCAGTATTTT. This rearrangement joins TRBV7-6 to TRBJ2-3, with 7 bases identical to TRBD2. Germline assignment: CDR1 SGHVS and CDR2 FNYEAQ. This CDR3 contains 15 residues. V shed 2 bases and J 4 bases; nucleotides not matched to a gene: 6.